This TCR beta chain was documented in a study of coeliac disease. V trimming: 9 bases; J trimming: 6 bases; junction bases outside the gene matches: 7. CDR1 is SGHDN and CDR2 is FVKESK in the germline V gene. The CDR3 extends over 13 amino acids. Some clones are missing from TCRdb's copy, which holds only in-frame ones; the method was immunoSEQ multiplex PCR. Of around 800 clones listed, 60% to 75% are singletons. Study-wide findings and caveats: Cross-contamination between intraepithelial and lamina propria cells was possible. Most TRB amino acid sequences occurred in only one sample. In active celiac disease, intraepithelial and lamina propria TRB and TRG repertoires were less clonal than controls.

In the case of this clone: The antigen is not known.

Material: intraepithelial lymphocytes from the gut. V is TRBV14 and J is TRBJ2-7, with TRBD1 matching 11 bases. The source of this sequence is an older man without celiac disease. The CDR3 protein is CASGRDRGGEQYF. In DNA, the CDR3 is TGTGCCAGTGGCCGGGACAGGGGGGGCGAGCAGTACTTC.